A single sample gave rise to the 31 T cell receptor beta chains below, sequenced in a study of T cells in Graves' hyperthyroidism and ophthalmopathy. Amplification of TCR beta CDR3 regions was performed using RNA transcripts as template. HTBI primers were the set used in a first-round RT-PCR of the TCR CDR3. TCRdb reprocessed the multiplex PCR reads via MiXCR and lists one record per CDR3 protein. The sample has some 600,000 distinct CDR3 sequences, under 60% seen once. The sequenced sample was peripheral blood or thyroid tissue (not recorded which). These receptors came from a woman aged 18-29 years with Graves' hyperthyroidism.

The V call is TRBV5-1, the J call TRBJ2-2, with D unclear. The germline V gene encodes CDR1 SGHRS and CDR2 YFSETQ. CDR3 size: 15 residues. The V gene lost 4 bases and the J gene lost 1 base, with 11 bases spanning the gap. CDR3 sequence (DNA): TGCGCCAGCAGCGTCTCAAGGGTGAACACCGGGGAGCTGTTTTTT. It is translated as CASSVSRVNTGELFF.

There are many counts of this clonotype. V gene TRBV7-2 combines with J gene TRBJ2-7; D uncertain. The CDR3 runs 13 residues. The V end lost 2 bases, the J end lost 1 base, and 6 bases lay between the germline ends. The germline gives CDR1 SGHTA, CDR2 FQGNSA. CDR3 sequence: CASSLHGSYEQYF. In DNA, the CDR3 is TGTGCCAGCAGCTTACACGGGTCCTACGAGCAGTACTTC.

J is TRBJ2-7 and V is TRBV2; D tentatively reads TRBD1 or TRBD2 (5 bases each). This CDR3 region has 14 residues. Germline V gene lookup returns CDR1 SNHLY and CDR2 FYNNEI. The V and J ends lost 3 bases and 3 bases respectively, with 12 bases between them. CDR3 amino acids: CASSERGSIYEQYF. CDR3 DNA: TGTGCCAGCAGTGAGAGGGGTAGTATCTACGAGCAGTACTTC.

Turning to this clonotype: This may come from a read error, since a much larger clone is one base off. V gene TRBV5-1 combines with J gene TRBJ1-6, with 9 bases that match TRBD1. This CDR3 is built from 12 residues. The germline CDR1 and CDR2 sequences are SGHRS and YFSETQ. The ends lost 0 bases at V and 19 bases at J; junction bases unmatched: 5. For the CDR3, the DNA is TGCGCCAGCAGCTTGGAAGGACAGGGGAGACACTTT. Amino acid sequence: CASSLEGQGRHF.

There are many counts of this clonotype. The chain employs TRBV2 and TRBJ1-4; D call uncertain. The CDR3 extends over 12 amino acids. V was clipped by 4 bases and J by 10 bases, with 10 bases between them. Germline V CDR1 and CDR2: SNHLY, FYNNEI. The CDR3 loop is CASSVRTAKLFF. The CDR3, as DNA: TGTGCCAGCAGTGTACGGACGGCAAAACTGTTTTTT.

In regard to this clonotype: One junction end does not reproduce the germline sequence, and a read error may be involved. The chain uses TRBV29-1 and TRBJ1-1, with D perhaps matching TRBD1 (6 bases). The germline gives CDR1 SQVTM, CDR2 ANQGSEA. The CDR3 loop spans 12 amino acids. Here the CDR3 DNA reads TGCGGGGGCGGACACGTGAACACTGAGGCTTTCTTT. It encodes CGGGHVNTEAFF.

The chain employs TRBV20-1 and TRBJ2-5, with TRBD1 as a possible D gene (6 bases). There are 11 residues in the CDR3. V was trimmed by 1 base and J by 7 bases, leaving 7 bases between them. CDR1 is DFQATT, CDR2 SNEGSKA, per germline (reference sequence). The CDR3 DNA is TGCAGTGCTAGAGTGGGGGCGACCCAGTACTTC. Translation: CSARVGATQYF.

In its sample, this clonotype was seen a few times. The rearrangement links TRBV7-2 to TRBJ2-5, with TRBD2 identical over 11 bases. The CDR3 has 16 residues. V gave up 5 bases and J gave up 4 bases; unmatched junction bases: 9. Germline V gene lookup returns CDR1 SGHTA and CDR2 FQGNSA. In DNA form, the CDR3 reads TGTGCCAGCAGCCAAGATAGCGGGAGGGTTACAGAGACCCAGTACTTC. It is translated as CASSQDSGRVTETQYF.

The rearrangement links TRBV7-9 to TRBJ2-5; 10 nucleotides match TRBD2. TRBJ2-1 matches the DNA end more closely, so the J call is doubtful. Germline CDR1 SEHNR, CDR2 FQNEAQ (reference sequence). CDR3 size: 13 residues. DNA of the CDR3: TGTGCCTCCAAGCGGGAGGGCTTGCTTGAGCAGTTCTTC. The encoded protein is CASKREGLLEQFF.

This clonotype was seen more than once but under ten times. J is TRBJ1-2 and V is TRBV20-1; a weak D match, TRBD1 (6 bases). CDR3 length equals 11 residues. CDR1 and CDR2 (germline): DFQATT, SNEGSKA (reference sequence). Trimming stripped 5 bases from V and 8 bases from J, with 12 bases between. CDR3: CSAPGTIGYTF. The CDR3 DNA reads as TGCAGTGCTCCCGGGACAATCGGCTACACCTTC.

This clonotype was observed a handful of times. The gene calls are TRBV20-1 and TRBJ1-5; D is possibly TRBD1 (6 bases). The V end was cut by 5 bases, the J end by 2 bases, with 10 bases between. The CDR3 is 13 amino acids. CDR1 is DFQATT and CDR2 is SNEGSKA in the germline V gene (reference sequence). CDR3 amino acids: CSAGRQGNQPQHF. CDR3 nucleotides: TGCAGTGCTGGCAGACAGGGCAATCAGCCCCAGCATTTT.

For this clonotype: It may be a read error: a sequence one base away is much more abundant. Lacking the conserved final phenylalanine or tryptophan, this CDR3 likely reflects a read error. The genes are TRBV2 and TRBJ1-2, with D unresolved. The germline V and J ends were trimmed by 6 bases and 8 bases, with 13 bases remaining between them. This CDR3 comprises 12 residues. Per the germline V gene, CDR1 is SNHLY and CDR2 is FYNNEI. CDR3 sequence reads: CASSAAVLGYTL. The CDR3 region has the DNA TGTGCCAGCAGCGCGGCGGTTCTGGGCTACACCCTC.

The chain has TRBV24-1 and TRBJ2-5, with 9 positions matching TRBD1. Germline-derived CDR1 and CDR2 are KGHDR and SFDVKD. This CDR3 comprises 16 residues. Losses at the gene ends were 3 bases for V and 3 bases for J; bases not matched to a gene: 7. The CDR3, as DNA: TGTGCCACCAGTGATCCGCAACAGGGGGCGAAAGAGACCCAGTACTTC. Translated: CATSDPQQGAKETQYF.

In this sample, this clonotype turned up a few times. The chain carries TRBV25-1 and TRBJ1-6; 7 bases agree with TRBD1. CDR3 size: 13 residues. V gave up 4 bases and J gave up 7 bases; unmatched junction bases: 1. Looked up from germline, CDR1 is MGHDK and CDR2 is SYGVNS. The CDR3: CASSAGQNSPLHF. The CDR3 DNA follows: TGTGCCAGCAGTGCGGGACAGAATTCACCCCTCCACTTT. Looking up the rest from reference TRBV25-1 and TRBJ1-6 gives the full variable domain: EADIYQTPRYLVIGTGKKITLECSQTMGHDKMYWYQQDPGMELHLIHYSYGVNSTEKGDLSSESTVSRIRTEHFPLTLESARPSHTSQYLCASSAGQNSPLHFGNGTRLTVT.

There are a few counts of this clonotype. The V gene is TRBV7-9, the J gene TRBJ2-2; D may correspond to TRBD1 or TRBD2 (5 bases each). CDR1 is SEHNR, CDR2 FQNEAQ, per germline (reference sequence). The V end lost 1 base, the J end lost 0 bases, and 9 bases lay between the germline ends. The length of the CDR3 is 16 residues. CDR3 sequence reads: CASSLGDGTNTGELFF. The CDR3 DNA reads TGTGCCAGCAGCTTAGGGGACGGGACGAACACCGGGGAGCTGTTTTTT.

Regarding this clonotype: A much larger clone sits a single nucleotide away, making a read error possible. The chain carries TRBV10-3 and TRBJ2-7; 9 bases map to TRBD2. Germline values: CDR1 ENHRY, CDR2 SYGVKD. J was trimmed by 0 bases and V by 0 bases; bases with no gene match: 0. This CDR3 spans 15 amino acids. The CDR3 here is CAISESSGSSYEQYF. CDR3 nucleotide sequence: TGTGCCATCAGTGAGTCTAGCGGGAGCTCCTACGAGCAGTACTTC.

A word on this clonotype: The junction differs from germline at one of its ends, possibly a read error. The rearrangement uses TRBV5-5 and TRBJ2-2, with a possible D match to TRBD2 (6 bases). The CDR3 totals 11 residues. The germline V gene encodes CDR1 SGHKS and CDR2 YYEKEE (reference sequence). CDR3 sequence: CAGREAGELFF. In DNA form, the CDR3 reads TGTGCCGGCAGGGAGGCCGGGGAGCTGTTTTTT.

This clonotype was detected only a few times. The V gene is TRBV19, the J gene TRBJ1-1; TRBD1 matches at 7 bases. V lost 9 bases and J lost 1; bases outside the gene matches: 11. The CDR3 sequence is 15 residues long. Per the germline V gene, CDR1 is LNHDA and CDR2 is SQIVND (reference sequence). The chain's CDR3 is CASSSTGFRNTEAFF. The CDR3 DNA sequence: TGTGCCAGCAGTTCGACAGGGTTTAGGAACACTGAAGCTTTCTTT.

V gene TRBV24-1 combines with J gene TRBJ2-7, with TRBD2 as a possible D gene (5 bases). Germline lookup yields CDR1 KGHDR and CDR2 SFDVKD. Trimming pared 5 bases from V and 6 bases from J, leaving 19 bases between. CDR3 size: 15 residues. The CDR3 reads CATSALPPGIGEQYF. CDR3 sequence (DNA): TGTGCCACCAGTGCCTTGCCCCCGGGAATCGGCGAGCAGTACTTC.

This clonotype was detected ten times or more. The rearrangement links TRBV7-2 to TRBJ2-7; D is ambiguous. V was shortened by 6 bases and J by 0 bases, with 9 bases between the two germline ends. Germline CDR1 is SGHTA and CDR2 is FQGNSA. The CDR3 has 13 residues. For the CDR3, the DNA is TGTGCCAGCAGGACACCCAACTCCTACGAGCAGTACTTC. Translation: CASRTPNSYEQYF.

The CDR3 region has the DNA TGTGCCACCAGGGGCAGCTACGAGCAGTACTTC. Protein product: CATRGSYEQYF. V usage is TRBV24-1 and J usage is TRBJ2-7; no reliable D call. From germline, CDR1 is KGHDR and CDR2 SFDVKD. CDR3 size: 11 residues. V lost 7 bases and J lost 3, with 6 bases in between.

Only a few counts were recorded for this clonotype. The rearrangement joins TRBV12-3 or TRBV12-4 to TRBJ1-1; D gene unclear. This CDR3 spans 11 amino acids. The ends were cut back, 4 bases at V and 10 bases at J, with 10 bases in the middle. DNA of the CDR3: TGTGCCAGCAGTTCAACCCTGGGAGCTTTCTTT. Its protein is CASSSTLGAFF.

This clonotype has a handful of counts. The V call is TRBV7-2, the J call TRBJ2-7, with D perhaps matching TRBD1 (6 bases). V lost 5 bases and J lost 3, with 17 bases in between. The CDR3 is 15 amino acids. CDR1 and CDR2 from the germline V gene are SGHTA and FQGNSA. CDR3 coding DNA: TGTGCCAGCAGCACCAATAGGGACAACCACTACGAGCAGTACTTC. It translates to CASSTNRDNHYEQYF.

To note about this clonotype: This could be a read error, since a much larger clone is one nucleotide away. Here the CDR3 omits its conserved ending phenylalanine or tryptophan, so a read error is the likely source. V gene TRBV10-1 combines with J gene TRBJ2-7, with 11 bases matching TRBD2. In germline, CDR1 is WNHNN, CDR2 SYGVQD (reference sequence). V gave up 6 bases and J gave up 5 bases; unmatched junction bases: 6. The CDR3 totals 14 residues. The CDR3 DNA sequence: TGCGCCAGCAGAGAACTAGCGGGAGAAGACGAGCAGTACCTC. Protein product: CASRELAGEDEQYL.

This clonotype appeared many times. J is TRBJ2-7 and V is TRBV20-1; the D gene is possibly TRBD2 (5 bases). Germline V CDR1 and CDR2: DFQATT, SNEGSKA (reference sequence). This CDR3 is built from 12 residues. The V end was cut by 4 bases, the J end by 1 base, with 8 bases between. The CDR3 here is CSANGLSYEQYF. The CDR3 DNA sequence: TGCAGTGCTAACGGACTGTCCTACGAGCAGTACTTC.

This clonotype was seen at least ten times. V gene TRBV6-5 combines with J gene TRBJ1-1, with a possible D match to TRBD1 (5 bases). Trimming took 2 bases from V and 4 from J, leaving 8 bases between them. CDR1 MNHEY and CDR2 SVGAGI come from the germline V gene. This CDR3 comprises 13 residues. The chain's CDR3 is CASSYGGGTEAFF. CDR3 sequence (DNA): TGTGCCAGCAGTTACGGGGGGGGCACTGAAGCTTTCTTT.

This clonotype was seen more than once but under ten times. The chain is built from TRBV20-1 and TRBJ1-4, with D hard to call. Germline CDR1 and CDR2: DFQATT and SNEGSKA (reference sequence). This CDR3 spans 16 amino acids. The V and J ends lost 3 bases and 4 bases respectively, with 18 bases between them. As DNA, the CDR3 is TGCAGTGCTAGGTCGGGATCGGGAGGACTTAATGAAAAACTGTTTTTT. Its translation: CSARSGSGGLNEKLFF.

This clonotype was found once. The CDR3 reads CATRGGTQYF. The DNA of the CDR3 is TGTGCCACCAGAGGGGGGACCCAGTACTTC. This sequence joins TRBV24-1 and TRBJ2-5; TRBD1 is a possible D gene (6 bases). The ends were cut back, 7 bases at V and 7 bases at J, with 6 bases in the middle. The CDR3 has 10 residues. CDR1 and CDR2 (germline): KGHDR, SFDVKD.

The J gene is TRBJ1-4, the V gene TRBV14; possible D gene TRBD1, 6 bases. The CDR3 extends over 15 amino acids. The germline gives CDR1 SGHDN, CDR2 FVKESK. V was pared by 4 bases and J by 8 bases, with 17 bases between. CDR3 sequence reads: CASSPTGTSGEKLFF. The CDR3 DNA reads as TGTGCCAGCAGCCCCACCGGGACATCGGGCGAAAAACTGTTTTTT.

A remark on this clonotype: This likely reflects a read error, since a far larger clone is one base away. The rearrangement links TRBV7-6 to TRBJ1-1, with D unclear. CDR1 and CDR2 from the germline V gene are SGHVS and FNYEAQ. The CDR3 has 13 residues. This chain's CDR3 is CASSLEGDTEALF. CDR3 DNA: TGTGCCAGCAGCTTAGAAGGAGACACTGAAGCTCTCTTT.

This clonotype was seen more than once but under ten times. This sequence joins TRBV6-5 and TRBJ1-2; D gene uncertain. Trimming pared 5 bases from V and 2 bases from J, leaving 9 bases between. The CDR3 spans 13 residues. Germline loops: CDR1 MNHEY, CDR2 SVGAGI. The CDR3 nucleotides are TGTGCCAGCAGTCGGGGAGAGAACTATGGCTACACCTTC. It encodes CASSRGENYGYTF.